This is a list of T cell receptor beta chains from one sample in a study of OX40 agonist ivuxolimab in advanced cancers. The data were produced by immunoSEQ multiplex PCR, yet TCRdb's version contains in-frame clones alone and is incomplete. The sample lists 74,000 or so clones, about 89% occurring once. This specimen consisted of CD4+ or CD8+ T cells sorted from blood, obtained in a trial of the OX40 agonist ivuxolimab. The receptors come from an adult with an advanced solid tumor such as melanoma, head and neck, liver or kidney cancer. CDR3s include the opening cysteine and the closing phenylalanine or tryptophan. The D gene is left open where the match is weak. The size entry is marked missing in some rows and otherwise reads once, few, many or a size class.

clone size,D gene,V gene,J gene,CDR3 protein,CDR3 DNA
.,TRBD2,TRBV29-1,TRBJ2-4,CSVGGNIQYF,TGCAGCGTGGGGGGGAACATTCAGTACTTC
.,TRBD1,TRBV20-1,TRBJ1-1,CSAAQGAAFF,TGCAGTGCTGCTCAGGGGGCCGCTTTCTTT
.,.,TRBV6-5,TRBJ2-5,CASSYSRSETQYF,TGTGCCAGCAGTTACTCGCGGAGTGAGACCCAGTACTTC
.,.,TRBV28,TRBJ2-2,CASRPQGTGELFF,TGTGCCAGCAGACCTCAGGGAACCGGGGAGCTGTTTTTT
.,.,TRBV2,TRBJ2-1,CASRADSNEQFF,TGTGCCAGCAGGGCCGATAGTAATGAGCAGTTCTTC
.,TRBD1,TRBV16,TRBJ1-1,CASSQLTGGTGTEAFF,TGTGCCAGCAGCCAATTGACAGGGGGGACGGGAACTGAAGCTTTCTTT
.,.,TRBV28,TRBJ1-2,CASQQGQNYGYTF,TGTGCCAGTCAACAAGGACAGAACTATGGCTACACCTTC
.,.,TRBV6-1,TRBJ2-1,CASSEYHSSYNEQFF,TGTGCCAGCAGTGAATACCATAGCTCCTACAATGAGCAGTTCTTC
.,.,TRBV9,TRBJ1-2,CASSVEAGRNYGYTF,TGTGCCAGCAGCGTAGAGGCAGGGAGGAACTATGGCTACACCTTC
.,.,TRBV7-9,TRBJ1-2,CASSSWAGSGYTF,TGTGCCAGCAGCTCCTGGGCAGGCTCTGGCTACACCTTC
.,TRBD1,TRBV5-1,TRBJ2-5,CASSLGGQTTQYF,TGCGCCAGCAGCTTGGGGGGACAGACTACCCAGTACTTC
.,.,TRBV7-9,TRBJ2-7,CASSRPPATYEQYF,TGTGCCAGCAGCCGCCCCCCCGCTACCTACGAGCAGTACTTC
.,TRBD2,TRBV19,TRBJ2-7,CASSTTSGGSSSYEQYF,TGTGCCAGTAGCACGACTAGCGGGGGGAGCAGTTCCTACGAGCAGTACTTC
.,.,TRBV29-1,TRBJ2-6,CSAAIIGGNSGANVLTF,TGCAGCGCCGCCATTATTGGGGGGAACTCTGGGGCCAACGTCCTGACTTTC
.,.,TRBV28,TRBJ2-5,CASSFYTGTVEETQYF,TGTGCCAGCAGTTTCTATACCGGGACGGTTGAAGAGACCCAGTACTTC
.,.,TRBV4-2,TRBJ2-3,CASENRDTTDTQYF,TGTGCCAGCGAGAACCGGGACACTACAGATACGCAGTATTTT
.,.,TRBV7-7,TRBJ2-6,CASSLAHKCHSRANVLTF,TGTGCCAGCAGCTTAGCGCATAAGTGCCACAGTCGGGCCAACGTCCTGACTTTC
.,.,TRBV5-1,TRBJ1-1,CASSSQGTTEAFF,TGCGCCAGCAGCTCTCAGGGGACCACTGAAGCTTTCTTT
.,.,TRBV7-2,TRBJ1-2,CASSLAWTARGGYGYTF,TGTGCCAGCAGCTTAGCTTGGACAGCTCGGGGGGGCTATGGCTACACCTTC
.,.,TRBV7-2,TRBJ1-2,CASSPRRPYGYTF,TGTGCCAGCAGCCCCCGACGGCCCTATGGCTACACCTTC
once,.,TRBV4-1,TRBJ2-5,CASSQVGTPAETQYF,TGCGCCAGCAGCCAAGTCGGGACCCCAGCAGAGACCCAGTACTTC
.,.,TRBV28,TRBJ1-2,CASSSLTGLGYGYTF,TGTGCCAGCAGTTCCTTAACAGGGTTGGGCTATGGCTACACCTTC
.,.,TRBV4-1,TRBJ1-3,CASSPRTISGNTIYF,TGCGCCAGCAGCCCCAGGACAATCTCTGGAAACACCATATATTTT
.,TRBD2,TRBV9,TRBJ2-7,CASSAGLAVAYEQYF,TGTGCCAGCAGCGCGGGACTAGCGGTCGCCTACGAGCAGTACTTC
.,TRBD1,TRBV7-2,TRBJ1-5,CASSFRGEGAQPQHF,TGTGCCAGCAGCTTCCGAGGAGAGGGGGCACAGCCCCAGCATTTT
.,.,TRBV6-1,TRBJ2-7,CASRFHYEQYF,TGTGCCAGCAGATTTCACTACGAGCAGTACTTC
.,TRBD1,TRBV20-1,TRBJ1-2,CSARRGQGYTF,TGCAGTGCTAGAAGGGGACAGGGCTACACCTTC
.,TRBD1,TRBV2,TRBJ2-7,CASSEKGQLPYEQYF,TGTGCCAGCAGTGAAAAGGGACAGCTCCCCTACGAGCAGTACTTC
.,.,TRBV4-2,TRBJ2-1,CASSQVTLRSSYNEQFF,TGTGCCAGCAGCCAAGTTACCCTGAGGAGCTCCTACAATGAGCAGTTCTTC
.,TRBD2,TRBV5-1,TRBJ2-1,CASSLVASGRDEQFF,TGCGCCAGCAGCTTGGTCGCTAGCGGGAGAGACGAGCAGTTCTTC
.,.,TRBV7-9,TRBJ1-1,CASSLTASNTEAFF,TGTGCCAGCAGCTTAACAGCCTCGAACACTGAAGCTTTCTTT
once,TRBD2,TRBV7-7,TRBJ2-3,CASSLGRGGATDTQYF,TGTGCTAGCAGCTTAGGTCGGGGGGGGGCCACAGATACGCAGTATTTT
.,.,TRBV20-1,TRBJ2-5,CSARLPTKRYF,TGCAGTGCTAGGCTCCCGACGAAAAGGTACTTC
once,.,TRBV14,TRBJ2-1,CASSRDYNEQFF,TGTGCCAGCAGCCGGGACTACAATGAGCAGTTCTTC
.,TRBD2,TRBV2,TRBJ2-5,CASVTSGGLGETQYF,TGTGCCAGCGTAACTAGCGGGGGCTTGGGAGAGACCCAGTACTTC
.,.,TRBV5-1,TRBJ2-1,CASSFFPDHTNEQFF,TGCGCCAGCAGCTTTTTTCCCGACCACACTAATGAGCAGTTCTTC
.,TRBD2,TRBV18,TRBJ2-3,CASGGADTQYF,TGTGCCAGCGGGGGGGCAGATACGCAGTATTTT
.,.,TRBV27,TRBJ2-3,CATNRRRTRETGTDTQYF,TGTGCCACCAACCGCCGTCGGACCAGAGAGACTGGCACAGATACGCAGTATTTT
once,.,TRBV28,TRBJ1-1,CASSGLNTEAFF,TGTGCCAGCAGTGGGTTAAACACTGAAGCTTTCTTT
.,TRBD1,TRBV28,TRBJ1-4,CASSYLLTGVGEKLFF,TGTGCCAGCAGCTACCTACTGACAGGGGTAGGGGAAAAACTGTTTTTT
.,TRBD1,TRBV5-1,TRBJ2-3,CASRGQGAADTQYF,TGCGCCAGCAGGGGACAGGGGGCGGCGGATACGCAGTATTTT
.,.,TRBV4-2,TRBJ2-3,CASSHGRAGAPGDTQYF,TGTGCCAGCAGCCATGGTCGGGCGGGGGCCCCCGGGGATACGCAGTATTTT
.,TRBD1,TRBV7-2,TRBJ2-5,CASSSTGEQETQYF,TGTGCCAGCAGCTCTACAGGGGAACAAGAGACCCAGTACTTC
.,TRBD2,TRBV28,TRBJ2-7,CASRPKAGGAREQYF,TGTGCCAGCAGACCCAAAGCGGGAGGGGCCCGCGAGCAGTACTTC
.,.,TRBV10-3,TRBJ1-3,CAISLTEGNTIYF,TGTGCCATCAGCCTGACAGAAGGAAACACCATATATTTT
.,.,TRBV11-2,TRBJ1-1,CASSLRREMNTEAFF,TGTGCCAGCAGCTTACGGCGTGAGATGAACACTGAAGCTTTCTTT
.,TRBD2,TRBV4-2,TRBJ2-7,CASSQSGTSGYSYEQYF,TGTGCCAGCAGCCAATCCGGGACTAGCGGGTACTCCTACGAGCAGTACTTC
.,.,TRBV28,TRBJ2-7,CASSELPYEQYF,TGTGCCAGCAGTGAACTCCCGTACGAGCAGTACTTC
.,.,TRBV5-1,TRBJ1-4,CASSLNEKLFF,TGCGCCAGCAGCTTGAATGAAAAACTGTTTTTT
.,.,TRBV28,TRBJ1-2,CASRDRGRHGYTF,TGTGCCAGCCGGGACCGAGGTCGGCATGGCTACACCTTC
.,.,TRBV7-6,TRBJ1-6,CASSLEKNSPLHF,TGTGCCAGCAGCTTAGAAAAGAATTCACCCCTCCACTTT
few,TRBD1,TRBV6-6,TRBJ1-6,CASSFDRATSPLHF,TGTGCCAGCAGTTTCGACAGGGCAACTTCACCCCTCCACTTT
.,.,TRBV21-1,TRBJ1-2,CASSDQQGIGYGYTF,TGTGCCAGCAGTGACCAACAGGGAATCGGCTATGGCTACACCTTC
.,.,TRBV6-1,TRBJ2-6,CASTGGANVLTF,TGTGCCAGCACTGGTGGGGCCAACGTCCTGACTTTC